This entry concerns a single T cell receptor (beta chain). The specificity of this receptor is unknown. No clone much larger than this one lies a single base away; base qualities are absent. The CDR3 regions of human TCRbeta chains were analyzed by immunosequencing. The authors' pipeline ran thus. Repertoire TCRs were checked for matches against a reference library of SARS-CoV-2-specific TCRs that had been generated using the MIRA antigen-specificity platform. Breadth was defined as the fraction of unique TCRs that were SARS-CoV-2-associated, and depth was defined as the fraction of total T cells that were SARS-CoV-2-associated. Using the MIRA data, each spike-specific TCR was mapped to the spike region that the TCR reacts to and placed in a CD4 or CD8 class. Log10-transformed breadth and depth values were compared by one-way ANOVA with Sidak's multiple comparisons tests. The table was pulled from immuneACCESS by TCRdb, which kept in-frame rearrangements only. Such tables lose some clones; where checked, under half of the loss comes from unresolved V genes, and the rest has no known cause. The V and J calls and clone size are taken from that table; D and trimming were inferred from the DNA. The sample table contains more than 75,000 clones; only one count was recorded for 90% to 95% of them. The ten largest clones add up to approximately 5.5% of the sample.

Explained via the paper, the time point label denotes: baseline before first vaccination. Vaccinee samples were obtained from the UK trials COV001 and COV002, which included a single-blind randomized controlled phase 2/3 trial of AZD1222 (ChAdOx1 nCoV-19) in healthy adults. For TCRbeta chain sequencing, PBMC samples were collected from trial participants at day 0 and at day 28 after the second dose. The data derive from a study of T cell responses to AZD1222 COVID-19 vaccine (dated by TCRdb to the early 2020s). Study-level background: AZD1222 recipients with second doses at about 4 weeks or about 12 weeks were pooled, because spike-specific TCR depth and breadth did not differ between schedules. A total of 233 trial participants underwent TCR sequencing, of whom around 200 received two doses of AZD1222 and 26 received two doses of the MenACWY control vaccine. Trial participants were enrolled by age into subgroups of 18-55, 56-69 and 70-plus years, and approximately 150, 30 and 60 TCR-sequenced participants, respectively, were included in these subgroups.

The cysteine opens and the phenylalanine closes a CDR3 of 13 amino acids. Only the CDR3 DNA is retained, 39 bases long and in frame from the first base. Trimming costs V 2 bases and J 6 bases, and their ends lie 9 bases apart. From the germline V gene, CDR1 is SGDLS and CDR2 is YYNGEE. What the work shows at the level of the full study, not this receptor alone: Most participants were white British and females outnumbered males, and the authors suggested that clonal diversity may have been underestimated. The 56-69-year group was small, and its depth increase did not reach significance, likely because of low power. After two AZD1222 doses, spike-specific TCR breadth and depth were significantly higher than at day 0 and than in MenACWY recipients. Vaccine-associated CD4 TCRs spanned the whole spike protein, with dominant responses in regions 160-218 and 743-854. Because no samples from the day 14 peak response were available, repertoires could be characterized only after the peak T cell response. Conclusions about previously exposed vaccinees are limited because only six or seven AZD1222 recipients were SARS-CoV-2 seropositive at baseline. Epitopes outside the regions mutated in the B.1.351 and B.1.1.7 variants were reportedly recognized by nearly half of the unique spike-specific TCRs.

The sequences come from peripheral blood, collected on day 0 of AZD1222 vaccination. The TCR originated in an adult in good health. The chain was built from TRBV9 and TRBJ2-1; too little of a D gene remains to name it. The sequence in DNA is TGTGCCAGCAGCGTCGACCGACTCAATGAGCAGTTCTTC. Its amino acids are CASSVDRLNEQFF.